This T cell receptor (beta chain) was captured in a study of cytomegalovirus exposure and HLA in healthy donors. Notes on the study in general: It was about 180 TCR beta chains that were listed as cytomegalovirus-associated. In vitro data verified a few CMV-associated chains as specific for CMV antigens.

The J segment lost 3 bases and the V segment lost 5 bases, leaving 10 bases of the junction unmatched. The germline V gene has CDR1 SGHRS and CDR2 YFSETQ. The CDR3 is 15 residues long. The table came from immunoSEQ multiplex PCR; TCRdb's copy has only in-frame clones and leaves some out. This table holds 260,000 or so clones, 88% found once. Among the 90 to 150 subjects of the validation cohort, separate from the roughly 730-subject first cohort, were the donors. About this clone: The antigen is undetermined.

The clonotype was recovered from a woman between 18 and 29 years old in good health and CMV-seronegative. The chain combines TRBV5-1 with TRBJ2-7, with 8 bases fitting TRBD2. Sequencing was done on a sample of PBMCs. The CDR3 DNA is TGCGCCAGCAGATCCAGCGCGAGCGGGAGCTACGAGCAGTACTTC. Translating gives CASRSSASGSYEQYF.